Below, 2 T cell receptor beta chains from the same sample are listed, as sequenced in a study of cytomegalovirus exposure and HLA in healthy donors. Primers: 60 Vbeta forward and 13 Jbeta reverse. The method was immunoSEQ multiplex PCR; TCRdb's version includes in-frame clones alone and lacks a portion of them. The sample holds around 100,000 clones, 78% seen once. The sample comprised PBMCs. All receptors come from a male donor in good health and CMV-seropositive.

The rearrangement links TRBV5-1 to TRBJ2-1, with 14 bases fitting TRBD2. The CDR3 has 18 residues. The V gene's germline CDR1 is SGHRS and CDR2 YFSETQ. Trimming removed 2 bases from V and 0 bases from J; junction bases left unmatched: 4. CDR3 sequence (DNA): TGCGCCAGCAGCTTCGGACTAGCGGGAGGCTCCTCCTACAATGAGCAGTTCTTC. Its translation is CASSFGLAGGSSYNEQFF.

This chain uses TRBV25-1 with TRBJ2-3, with a possible D match to TRBD1 (5 bases). This CDR3 is built from 15 residues. CDR1 is MGHDK, CDR2 SYGVNS, per germline. The ends were cut back, 2 bases at V and 4 bases at J, with 13 bases in the middle. The CDR3 coding sequence is TGTGCCAGCAGTGAAGGGGCCCTAGGGTCAGATACGCAGTATTTT. Its translation: CASSEGALGSDTQYF.